The present T cell receptor (beta chain) was sequenced within a study of T cell responses to AZD1222 COVID-19 vaccine. This table comes from immunoSEQ multiplex PCR, and its TCRdb copy is limited to in-frame clones, with some not included. The sample comprises roughly 66,000 clones, 84% of which are singletons, and around 6.6% rests with the top ten. The CDR3 runs 15 residues. Trimming stripped 4 bases from V and 8 bases from J, with 18 bases between. In germline, CDR1 is SGHNT, CDR2 YYREEE (reference sequence). The source was peripheral blood, collected on day 0 of AZD1222 vaccination. V usage is TRBV5-4 and J usage is TRBJ2-2; D ambiguous. The sequence derives from an adult in good health. The CDR3 sequence is CASSPNNGLLGELFF. DNA of the CDR3: TGTGCCAGCAGCCCGAACAATGGCCTATTGGGGGAGCTGTTTTTT.